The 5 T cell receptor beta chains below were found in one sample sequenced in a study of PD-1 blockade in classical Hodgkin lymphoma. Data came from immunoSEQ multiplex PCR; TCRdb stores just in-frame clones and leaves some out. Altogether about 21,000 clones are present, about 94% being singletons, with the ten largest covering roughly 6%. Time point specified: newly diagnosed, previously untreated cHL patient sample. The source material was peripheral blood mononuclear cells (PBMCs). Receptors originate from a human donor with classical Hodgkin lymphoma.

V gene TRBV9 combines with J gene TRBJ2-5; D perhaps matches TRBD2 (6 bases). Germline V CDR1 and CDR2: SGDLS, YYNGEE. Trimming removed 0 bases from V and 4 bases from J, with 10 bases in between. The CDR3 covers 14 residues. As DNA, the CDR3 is TGTGCCAGCAGCGTAGGCCAGGGAGGAGAGACCCAGTACTTC. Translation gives CASSVGQGGETQYF.

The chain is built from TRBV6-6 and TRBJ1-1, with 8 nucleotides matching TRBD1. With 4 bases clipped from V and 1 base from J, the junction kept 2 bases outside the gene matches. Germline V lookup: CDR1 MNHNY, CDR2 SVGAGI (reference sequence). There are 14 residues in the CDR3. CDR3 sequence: CASSWTGRNTEAFF. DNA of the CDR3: TGTGCCAGCAGTTGGACAGGGCGGAACACTGAAGCTTTCTTT.

The CDR3 nucleotides read TGCGCCAGCAGCGGAACAGGGGGGGCTTACGAAAAACTGTTTTTT. Translating gives CASSGTGGAYEKLFF. J is TRBJ1-4 and V is TRBV5-1; 8 bases align to TRBD1. J gave up 8 bases and V 4 bases, and 10 bases lay outside the gene matches. The CDR3 extends over 15 amino acids. The germline gives CDR1 SGHRS, CDR2 YFSETQ.

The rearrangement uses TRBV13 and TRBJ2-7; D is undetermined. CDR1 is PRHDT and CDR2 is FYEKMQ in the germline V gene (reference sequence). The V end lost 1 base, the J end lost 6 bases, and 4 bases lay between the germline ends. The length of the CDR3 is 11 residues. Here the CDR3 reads CASSLEGEQYF. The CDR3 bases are TGTGCCAGCAGCTTAGAGGGCGAGCAGTACTTC.

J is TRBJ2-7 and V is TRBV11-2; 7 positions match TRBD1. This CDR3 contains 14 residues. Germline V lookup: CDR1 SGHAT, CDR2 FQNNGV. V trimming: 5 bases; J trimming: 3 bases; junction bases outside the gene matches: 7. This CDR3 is CASSLRAGGYEQYF. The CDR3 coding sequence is TGTGCCAGCAGCCTACGCGCAGGGGGCTACGAGCAGTACTTC.